The 17 T cell receptor beta chains given below trace back to one sample, sequenced in a study of cytotoxic CD8 clonotypes in ibrutinib-treated CLL. Profiled with immunoSEQ multiplex PCR; TCRdb holds only in-frame clones, not every one. The table records about 200,000 clones, about 72% of them present only once. The material sequenced was PBMCs, taken after 24 months of ibrutinib treatment. The receptors were sampled from a human donor with chronic lymphocytic leukemia.

The V gene is TRBV2, the J gene TRBJ2-2, with TRBD2 matching 8 bases. The ends lost 6 bases at V and 1 base at J; junction bases unmatched: 7. CDR1 SNHLY and CDR2 FYNNEI come from the germline V gene. The CDR3 spans 16 residues. CDR3 sequence: CASSLLAVVNTGELFF. The CDR3 nucleotides are TGTGCCAGCAGCCTACTAGCGGTCGTGAACACCGGGGAGCTGTTTTTT. Together with reference TRBV2 and TRBJ2-2, the CDR3 gives the full variable domain: EPEVTQTPSHQVTQMGQEVILRCVPISNHLYFYWYRQILGQKVEFLVSFYNNEISEKSEIFDDQFSVERPDGSNFTLKIRSTKLEDSAMYFCASSLLAVVNTGELFFGEGSRLTVL.

The chain links TRBV5-6 to TRBJ2-7; maybe TRBD2 (6 bases). The germline V gene encodes CDR1 SGHDT and CDR2 YYEEEE. With 0 bases removed from V and 2 bases from J, the gap between germline ends came to 18 bases. The CDR3 is 17 amino acids. CDR3 DNA: TGTGCCAGCAGCTTGGCCCCGAAGGTAGCGGTTACCTACGAGCAGTACTTC. This translates into CASSLAPKVAVTYEQYF.

V gene TRBV9 combines with J gene TRBJ2-7; D call uncertain. This CDR3 comprises 14 residues. Germline lookup yields CDR1 SGDLS and CDR2 YYNGEE. V lost 4 bases and J 2 bases, leaving 13 bases between the germline ends. CDR3 nucleotides: TGTGCCAGCAGCCCAACCACTATAGCCTACGAGCAGTACTTC. Its translation is CASSPTTIAYEQYF.

This chain uses TRBV28 with TRBJ1-2, with TRBD1 as a possible D gene (5 bases). The CDR3 has 14 amino acids. The V end was cut by 7 bases, the J end by 7 bases, with 19 bases between. In germline, CDR1 is MDHEN, CDR2 SYDVKM. This CDR3 is CASTHGGETTGYTF. CDR3 sequence (DNA): TGTGCCAGCACCCACGGGGGGGAGACAACTGGCTACACCTTC.

This clone was observed once. V and J are TRBV11-3 and TRBJ1-1; no definite D call. The germline V and J ends were trimmed by 3 bases and 3 bases, with 14 bases remaining between them. CDR3 size: 15 residues. Germline loops: CDR1 SGHNT, CDR2 YENEEA. The CDR3 region has the DNA TGTGCCAGCAGCTTCAATAACAGACCTGACACTGAAGCTTTCTTT. It encodes CASSFNNRPDTEAFF. The whole variable domain, remainder taken from reference TRBV11-3 and TRBJ1-1, is EAGVVQSPRYKIIEKKQPVAFWCNPISGHNTLYWYLQNLGQGPELLIRYENEEAVDDSQLPKDRFSAERLKGVDSTLKIQPAELGDSAVYLCASSFNNRPDTEAFFGQGTRLTVV.

The chain uses TRBV20-1 and TRBJ1-5, with D hard to call. Deletions cut 6 bases from V and 3 bases from J, with 3 bases between. Germline V lookup: CDR1 DFQATT, CDR2 SNEGSKA (reference sequence). There are 10 residues in the CDR3. This CDR3 is CSAPNQPQHF. The CDR3 DNA reads TGCAGTGCACCCAATCAGCCCCAGCATTTT.

This sequence joins TRBV18 and TRBJ2-5; TRBD2 agrees at 13 bases. V shed 0 bases and J 5 bases; nucleotides not matched to a gene: 9. The CDR3 extends over 18 amino acids. Germline CDR1 is KGHSH and CDR2 is LQKENI. CDR3: CASSPPRGTSGIRETQYF. The DNA of the CDR3 is TGTGCCAGCTCACCACCGAGGGGGACTAGCGGGATAAGGGAGACCCAGTACTTC.

This chain joins TRBV11-2 and TRBJ1-1, with D perhaps matching TRBD1 (6 bases). This CDR3 is built from 15 residues. CDR1 SGHAT and CDR2 FQNNGV come from the germline V gene. With 6 bases removed from V and 1 base from J, the gap between germline ends came to 15 bases. The CDR3 spells CASSSVGGANTEAFF. The CDR3 DNA reads as TGTGCCAGCAGTTCCGTTGGGGGGGCGAACACTGAAGCTTTCTTT.

This chain uses TRBV2 with TRBJ1-5; 7 positions match TRBD1. This CDR3 comprises 15 residues. The V and J ends lost 6 bases and 1 base, in that order; junction bases with no gene match: 6. Germline V gene sequence: CDR1 SNHLY, CDR2 FYNNEI. This CDR3 reads CASSSDRVSNQPQHF. The DNA of the CDR3 is TGTGCCAGCAGCTCCGACAGGGTCAGCAATCAGCCCCAGCATTTT.

The J gene is TRBJ2-5, the V gene TRBV5-1; 9 nucleotides agree with TRBD2. The V and J ends lost 4 bases and 3 bases, in that order; junction bases with no gene match: 4. The germline gives CDR1 SGHRS, CDR2 YFSETQ. The CDR3 totals 14 residues. The CDR3 DNA sequence: TGCGCCAGCAGCGGGATAGCGGGAGAAGAGACCCAGTACTTC. Translated: CASSGIAGEETQYF.

This chain links TRBV5-1 with TRBJ2-7; 11 positions agree with TRBD2. J was trimmed by 6 bases and V by 8 bases; bases with no gene match: 4. Germline V CDR1 and CDR2: SGHRS, YFSETQ. CDR3 length equals 12 residues. Written as DNA, the CDR3 is TGCGCCAGTAGCGGGAGGGCGGGCGAGCAGTACTTC. This encodes CASSGRAGEQYF.

The chain uses TRBV5-6 and TRBJ2-7, with TRBD2 matching 7 bases. The germline V gene has CDR1 SGHDT and CDR2 YYEEEE. The V and J ends lost 7 bases and 3 bases, in that order; junction bases with no gene match: 10. The CDR3 totals 14 residues. DNA for the CDR3: TGTGCCAGCCGACCCGGGACTATGAACTACGAGCAGTACTTC. Translation: CASRPGTMNYEQYF.

For the CDR3, the DNA is TGTGCCAGGGAGACCCAGTACTTC. This sequence encodes CARETQYF. The gene calls are TRBV27 and TRBJ2-5; D uncertain. V dropped 9 bases and J dropped 5 bases, with 1 base sitting between them. Germline V gives CDR1 MNHEY, CDR2 SMNVEV (reference sequence). The CDR3 spans 8 residues.

The rearrangement uses TRBV6-6 and TRBJ2-1, with D possibly matching TRBD2 (5 bases). The CDR3 is 15 residues long. Trimming shortened V by 2 bases and J by 9 bases, and 17 bases separated the two germline ends. CDR1 is MNHNY and CDR2 is SVGAGI in the germline V gene (reference sequence). The CDR3 DNA reads as TGTGCCAGCAGTTACGAAGGGTGGGAGTTAGGTGAGCAGTTCTTC. It translates to CASSYEGWELGEQFF.

This clone was observed a handful of times. The chain carries TRBV7-2 and TRBJ2-5, with 14 bases lining up with TRBD2. Germline CDR1 reads SGHTA; CDR2 reads FQGNSA. This CDR3 has 15 amino acids. J lost 7 bases, V lost 0 bases, and 1 base had no gene match. The CDR3 sequence is CASSLATSGGVTQYF. CDR3 in DNA: TGTGCCAGCAGCTTAGCGACTAGCGGGGGGGTGACCCAGTACTTC.

The V and J genes are TRBV7-9 and TRBJ2-3; D is undetermined. The V end lost 3 bases, the J end lost 4 bases, and 17 bases lay between the germline ends. Germline CDR1 SEHNR, CDR2 FQNEAQ (reference sequence). The CDR3 totals 16 residues. CDR3 sequence: CASSFPGIPGSDTQYF. The CDR3 nucleotides are TGTGCCAGCAGCTTCCCCGGAATCCCAGGTTCAGATACGCAGTATTTT.

V and J are TRBV28 and TRBJ2-7; 12 positions match TRBD2. The CDR3 extends over 18 amino acids. Trimming took 1 base from V and 4 from J; bases not matched to a gene: 11. Germline V CDR1 and CDR2: MDHEN, SYDVKM. CDR3 loop: CASSLLGPRTSGKYEQYF. The CDR3 nucleotides read TGTGCCAGCAGTTTATTGGGACCTAGGACTAGCGGGAAATACGAGCAGTACTTC.